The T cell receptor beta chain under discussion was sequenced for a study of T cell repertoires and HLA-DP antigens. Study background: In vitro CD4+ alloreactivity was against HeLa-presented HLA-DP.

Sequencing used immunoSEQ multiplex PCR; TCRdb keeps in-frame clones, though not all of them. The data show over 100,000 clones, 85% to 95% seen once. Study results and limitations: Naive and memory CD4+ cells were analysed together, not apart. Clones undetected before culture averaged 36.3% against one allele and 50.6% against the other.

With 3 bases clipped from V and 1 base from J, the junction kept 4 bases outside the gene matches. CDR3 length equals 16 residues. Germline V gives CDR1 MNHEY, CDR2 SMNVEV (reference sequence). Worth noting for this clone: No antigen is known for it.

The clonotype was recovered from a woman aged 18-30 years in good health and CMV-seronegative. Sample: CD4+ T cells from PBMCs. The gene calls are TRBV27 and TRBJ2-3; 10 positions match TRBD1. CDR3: CASSFDRGLGTDTQYF. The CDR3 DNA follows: TGTGCCAGCAGTTTTGACAGGGGGCTTGGCACAGATACGCAGTATTTT.